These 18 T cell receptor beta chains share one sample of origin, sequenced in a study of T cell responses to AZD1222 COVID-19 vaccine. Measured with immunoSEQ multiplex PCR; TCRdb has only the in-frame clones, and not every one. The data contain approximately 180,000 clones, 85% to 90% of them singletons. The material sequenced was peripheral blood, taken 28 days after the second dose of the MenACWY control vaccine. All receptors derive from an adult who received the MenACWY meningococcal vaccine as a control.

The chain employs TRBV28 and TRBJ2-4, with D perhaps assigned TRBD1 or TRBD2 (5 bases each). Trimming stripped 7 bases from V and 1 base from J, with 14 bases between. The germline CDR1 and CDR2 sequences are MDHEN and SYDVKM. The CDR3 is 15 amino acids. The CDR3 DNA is TGTGCCAGCATGGGAACAGAGGGGGCCAAAAACATTCAGTACTTC. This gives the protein CASMGTEGAKNIQYF.

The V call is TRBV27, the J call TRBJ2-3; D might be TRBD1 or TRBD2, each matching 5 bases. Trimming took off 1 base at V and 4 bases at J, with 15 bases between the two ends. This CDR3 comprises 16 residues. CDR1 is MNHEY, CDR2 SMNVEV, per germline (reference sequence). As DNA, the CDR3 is TGTGCCAGCAGTTTATTTGGGGACCCGGGCGCAGATACGCAGTATTTT. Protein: CASSLFGDPGADTQYF.

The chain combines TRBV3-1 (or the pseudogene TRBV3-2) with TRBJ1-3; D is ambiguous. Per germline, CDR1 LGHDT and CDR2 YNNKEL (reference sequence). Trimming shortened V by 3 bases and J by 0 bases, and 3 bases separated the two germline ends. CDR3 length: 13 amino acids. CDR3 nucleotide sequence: TGTGCCAGCAGCCAGTCCTCTGGAAACACCATATATTTT. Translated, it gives CASSQSSGNTIYF.

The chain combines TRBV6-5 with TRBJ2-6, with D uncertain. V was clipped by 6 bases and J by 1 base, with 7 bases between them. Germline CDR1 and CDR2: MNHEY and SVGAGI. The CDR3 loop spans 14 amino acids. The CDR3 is CASSPRSGANVLTF. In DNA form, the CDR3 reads TGTGCCAGCAGCCCCCGGTCTGGGGCCAACGTCCTGACTTTC.

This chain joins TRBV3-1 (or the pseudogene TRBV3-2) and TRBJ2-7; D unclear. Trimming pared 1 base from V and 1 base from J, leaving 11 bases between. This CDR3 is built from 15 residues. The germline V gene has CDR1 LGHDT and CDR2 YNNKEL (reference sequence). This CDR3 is CASSQVPDRSYEQYF. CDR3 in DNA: TGTGCCAGCAGCCAAGTTCCGGATCGGTCCTACGAGCAGTACTTC.

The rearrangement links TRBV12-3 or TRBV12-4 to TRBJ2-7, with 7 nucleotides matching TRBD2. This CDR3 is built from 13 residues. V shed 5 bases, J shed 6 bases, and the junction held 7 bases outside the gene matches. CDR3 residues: CASSPLTSSEQYF. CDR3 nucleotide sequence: TGTGCCAGCAGTCCCCTGACTAGCAGCGAGCAGTACTTC.

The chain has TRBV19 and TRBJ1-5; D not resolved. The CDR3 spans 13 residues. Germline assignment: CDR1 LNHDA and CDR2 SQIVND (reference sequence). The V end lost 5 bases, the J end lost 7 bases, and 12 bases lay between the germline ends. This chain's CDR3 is CASSQRLGQPQHF. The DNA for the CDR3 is TGTGCCAGTAGTCAACGGTTGGGGCAGCCCCAGCATTTT.

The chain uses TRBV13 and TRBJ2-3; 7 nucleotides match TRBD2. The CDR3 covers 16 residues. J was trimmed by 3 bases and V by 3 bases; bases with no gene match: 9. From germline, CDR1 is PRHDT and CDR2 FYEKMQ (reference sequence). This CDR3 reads CASSFREVGKTDTQYF. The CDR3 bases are TGTGCCAGCAGCTTCCGGGAGGTCGGAAAAACAGATACGCAGTATTTT.

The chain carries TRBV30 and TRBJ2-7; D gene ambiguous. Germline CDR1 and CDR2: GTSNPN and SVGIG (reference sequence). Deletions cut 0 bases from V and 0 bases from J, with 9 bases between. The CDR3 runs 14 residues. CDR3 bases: TGTGCCTGGAGTGTAACGACTGGCTCCTACGAGCAGTACTTC. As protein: CAWSVTTGSYEQYF.

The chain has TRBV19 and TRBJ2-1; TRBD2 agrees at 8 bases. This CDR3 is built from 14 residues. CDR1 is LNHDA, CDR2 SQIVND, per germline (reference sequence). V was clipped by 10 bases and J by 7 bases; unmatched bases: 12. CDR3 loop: CATAGQREWNEQFF. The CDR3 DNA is TGTGCCACTGCGGGGCAGCGGGAGTGGAATGAGCAGTTCTTC.

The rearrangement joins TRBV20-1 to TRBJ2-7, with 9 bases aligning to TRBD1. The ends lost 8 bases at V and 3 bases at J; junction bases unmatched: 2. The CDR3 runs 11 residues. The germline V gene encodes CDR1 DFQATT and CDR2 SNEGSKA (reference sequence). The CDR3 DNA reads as TGCAGTTCGGACAGGGGCTACGAGCAGTACTTC. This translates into CSSDRGYEQYF.

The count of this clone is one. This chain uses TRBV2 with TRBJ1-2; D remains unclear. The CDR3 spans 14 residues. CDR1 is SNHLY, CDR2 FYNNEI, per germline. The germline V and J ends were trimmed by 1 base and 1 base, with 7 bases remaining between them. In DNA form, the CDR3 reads TGTGCCAGCAGTGAAGGGCAGCTTAACTATGGCTACACCTTC. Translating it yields CASSEGQLNYGYTF.

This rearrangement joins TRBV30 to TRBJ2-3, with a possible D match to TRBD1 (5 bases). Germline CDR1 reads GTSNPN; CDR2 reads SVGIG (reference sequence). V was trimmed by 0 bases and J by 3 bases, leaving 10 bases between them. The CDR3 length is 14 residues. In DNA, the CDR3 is TGTGCCTGGAGTGTCAGAAGGGGTACAGATACGCAGTATTTT. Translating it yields CAWSVRRGTDTQYF.

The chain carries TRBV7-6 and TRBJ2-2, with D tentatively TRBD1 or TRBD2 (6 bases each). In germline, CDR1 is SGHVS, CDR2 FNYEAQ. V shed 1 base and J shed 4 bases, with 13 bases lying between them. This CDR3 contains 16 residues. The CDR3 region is CASSLEGGRGTGELFF. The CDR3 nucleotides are TGTGCCAGCAGCTTAGAGGGGGGTCGGGGCACCGGGGAGCTGTTTTTT.

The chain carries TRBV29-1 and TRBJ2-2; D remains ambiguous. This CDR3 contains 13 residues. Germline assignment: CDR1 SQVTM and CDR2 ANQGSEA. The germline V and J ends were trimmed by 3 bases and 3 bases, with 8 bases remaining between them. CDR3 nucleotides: TGCAGCGTTGACGGCCGATACACCGGGGAGCTGTTTTTT. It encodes CSVDGRYTGELFF.

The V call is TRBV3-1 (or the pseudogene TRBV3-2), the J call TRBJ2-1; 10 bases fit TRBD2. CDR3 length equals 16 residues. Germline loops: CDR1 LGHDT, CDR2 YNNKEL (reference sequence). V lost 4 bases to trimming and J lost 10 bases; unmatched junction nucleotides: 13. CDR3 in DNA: TGTGCCAGCAGCCCCACAGCGGGAGGGATCCTCGGGGAGCAGTTCTTC. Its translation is CASSPTAGGILGEQFF.

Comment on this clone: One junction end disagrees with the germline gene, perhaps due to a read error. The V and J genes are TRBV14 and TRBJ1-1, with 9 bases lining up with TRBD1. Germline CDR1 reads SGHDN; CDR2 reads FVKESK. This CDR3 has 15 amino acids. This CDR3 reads CASSEDRGEDTEAFF. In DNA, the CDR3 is TGTGCCAGCAGCGAAGACAGGGGGGAGGACACTGAAGCTTTCTTT. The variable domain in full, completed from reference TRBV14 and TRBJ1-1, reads EAGVTQFPSHSVIEKGQTVTLRCDPISGHDNLYWYRRVMGKEIKFLLHFVKESKQDESGMPNNRFLAERTGGTYSTLKVQPAELEDSGVYFCASSEDRGEDTEAFFGQGTRLTVV.

The CDR3 DNA sequence: TGTGCCAGCAGCCCATACCAAAGACAGGGGGCAATGGACGGCTACACCTTC. Encoded protein: CASSPYQRQGAMDGYTF. V is TRBV13 and J is TRBJ1-2; TRBD1 agrees at 10 bases. V lost 5 bases and J lost 8; bases outside the gene matches: 17. Germline assignment: CDR1 PRHDT and CDR2 FYEKMQ (reference sequence). There are 17 residues in the CDR3.